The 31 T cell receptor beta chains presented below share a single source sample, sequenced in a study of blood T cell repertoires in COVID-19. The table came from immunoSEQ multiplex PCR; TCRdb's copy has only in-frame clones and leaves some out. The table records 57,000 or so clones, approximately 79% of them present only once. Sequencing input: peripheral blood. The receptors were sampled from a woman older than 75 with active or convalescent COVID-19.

CDR3 DNA sequence: TGTGCTAGTGGTCTAACTGAAGCTTTCTTT. Its protein product is CASGLTEAFF. This chain connects TRBV12-5 to TRBJ1-1; D remains unclear. Trimming left V 5 bases short and J 5 bases short, with 3 bases between. Germline V gene sequence: CDR1 LGHNT, CDR2 FRNRAP. There are 10 residues in the CDR3.

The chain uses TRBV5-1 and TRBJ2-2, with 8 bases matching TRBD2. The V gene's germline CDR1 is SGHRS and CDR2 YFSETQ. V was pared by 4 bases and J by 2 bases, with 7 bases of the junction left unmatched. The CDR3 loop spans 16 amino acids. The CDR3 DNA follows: TGCGCCAGCAGCATCCAAGCGGGGGCTAACACCGGGGAGCTGTTTTTT. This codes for CASSIQAGANTGELFF.

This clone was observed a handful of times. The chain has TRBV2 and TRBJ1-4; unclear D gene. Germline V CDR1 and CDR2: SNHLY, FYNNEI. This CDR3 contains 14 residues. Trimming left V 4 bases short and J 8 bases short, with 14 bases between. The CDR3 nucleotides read TGTGCCAGCAGTGCCGACTTCGGAGTGGAAAAACTGTTTTTT. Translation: CASSADFGVEKLFF.

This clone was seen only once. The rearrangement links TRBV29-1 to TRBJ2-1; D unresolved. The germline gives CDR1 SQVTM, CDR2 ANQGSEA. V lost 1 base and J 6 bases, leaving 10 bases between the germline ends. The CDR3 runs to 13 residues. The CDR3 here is CSVEGFVGNEQFF. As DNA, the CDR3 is TGCAGCGTTGAAGGCTTCGTCGGCAATGAGCAGTTCTTC.

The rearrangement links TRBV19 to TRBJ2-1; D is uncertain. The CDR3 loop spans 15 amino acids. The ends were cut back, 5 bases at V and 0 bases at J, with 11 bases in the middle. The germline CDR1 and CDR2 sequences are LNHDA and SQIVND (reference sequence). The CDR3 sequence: CASSLGVHSYNEQFF. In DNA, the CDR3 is TGTGCCAGTAGTCTGGGCGTCCACTCCTACAATGAGCAGTTCTTC.

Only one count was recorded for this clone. CDR3 bases: TGTGCCAGCAGCTACAGGGCGGGCTATGGCTACACCTTC. Its translation: CASSYRAGYGYTF. V usage is TRBV7-9 and J usage is TRBJ1-2; possible D gene TRBD1, 6 bases. Trimming shortened V by 4 bases and J by 4 bases, and 10 bases separated the two germline ends. Germline V lookup: CDR1 SEHNR, CDR2 FQNEAQ (reference sequence). The CDR3 covers 13 residues.

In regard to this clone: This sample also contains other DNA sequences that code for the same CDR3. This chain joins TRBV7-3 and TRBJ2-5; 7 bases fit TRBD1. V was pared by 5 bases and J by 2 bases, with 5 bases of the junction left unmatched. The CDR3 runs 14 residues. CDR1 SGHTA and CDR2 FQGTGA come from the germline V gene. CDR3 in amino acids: CASSPTGLQETQYF. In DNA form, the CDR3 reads TGTGCCAGCAGCCCGACAGGGCTACAAGAGACCCAGTACTTC.

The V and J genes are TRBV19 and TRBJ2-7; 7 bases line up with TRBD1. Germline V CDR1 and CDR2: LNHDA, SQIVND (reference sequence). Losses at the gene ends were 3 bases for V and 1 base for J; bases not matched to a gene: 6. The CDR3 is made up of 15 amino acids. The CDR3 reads CASSIGLQGSYEQYF. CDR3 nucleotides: TGTGCCAGTAGTATCGGTCTACAGGGGTCCTACGAGCAGTACTTC.

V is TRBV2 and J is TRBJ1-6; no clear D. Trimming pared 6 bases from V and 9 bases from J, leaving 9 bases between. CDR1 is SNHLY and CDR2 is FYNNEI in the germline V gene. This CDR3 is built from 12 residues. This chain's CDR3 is CASRLRGSPLHF. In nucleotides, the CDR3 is TGTGCCAGCAGGCTCAGAGGTTCACCCCTCCACTTT. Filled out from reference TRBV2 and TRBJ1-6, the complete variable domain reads EPEVTQTPSHQVTQMGQEVILRCVPISNHLYFYWYRQILGQKVEFLVSFYNNEISEKSEIFDDQFSVERPDGSNFTLKIRSTKLEDSAMYFCASRLRGSPLHFGNGTRLTVT.

The CDR3 DNA reads as TGTGCCACTCTCGAACAGGGGATCTCCTACGAGCAGTACTTC. Translating it yields CATLEQGISYEQYF. V and J are TRBV6-5 and TRBJ2-7, with 7 bases lining up with TRBD1. The CDR3 has 14 amino acids. V lost 10 bases, J lost 0 bases, and 9 bases stayed unmatched. Germline V gene sequence: CDR1 MNHEY, CDR2 SVGAGI.

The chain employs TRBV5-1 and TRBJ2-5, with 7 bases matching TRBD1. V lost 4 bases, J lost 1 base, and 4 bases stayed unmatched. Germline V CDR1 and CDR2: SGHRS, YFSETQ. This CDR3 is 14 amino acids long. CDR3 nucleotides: TGCGCCAGCAGCCGACAGGGTCCCCAAGAGACCCAGTACTTC. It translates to CASSRQGPQETQYF.

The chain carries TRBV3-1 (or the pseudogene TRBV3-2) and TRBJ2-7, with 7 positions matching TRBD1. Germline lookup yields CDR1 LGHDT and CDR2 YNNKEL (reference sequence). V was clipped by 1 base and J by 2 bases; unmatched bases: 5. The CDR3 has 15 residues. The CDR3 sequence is CASSQGPGTAYEQYF. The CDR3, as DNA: TGTGCCAGCAGCCAAGGGCCCGGGACAGCCTACGAGCAGTACTTC.

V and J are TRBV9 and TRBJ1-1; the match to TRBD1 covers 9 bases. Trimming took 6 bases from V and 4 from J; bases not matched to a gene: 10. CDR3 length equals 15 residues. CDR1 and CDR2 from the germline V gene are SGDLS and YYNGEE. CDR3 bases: TGTGCCAGCACCGACTTGACAGGGGGTCTCACTGAAGCTTTCTTT. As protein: CASTDLTGGLTEAFF.

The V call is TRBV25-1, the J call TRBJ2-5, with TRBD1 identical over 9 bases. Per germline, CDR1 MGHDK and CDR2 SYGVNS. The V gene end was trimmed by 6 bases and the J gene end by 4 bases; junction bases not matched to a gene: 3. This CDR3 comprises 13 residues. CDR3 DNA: TGTGCCAGCAGGGTGACAGGGGGAGAGACCCAGTACTTC. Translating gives CASRVTGGETQYF.

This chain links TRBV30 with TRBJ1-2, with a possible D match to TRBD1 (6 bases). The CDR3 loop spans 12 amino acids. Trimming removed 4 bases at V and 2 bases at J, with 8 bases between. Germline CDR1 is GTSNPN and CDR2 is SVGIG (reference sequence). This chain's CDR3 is CAWMGANYGYTF. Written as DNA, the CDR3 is TGTGCCTGGATGGGGGCGAACTATGGCTACACCTTC.

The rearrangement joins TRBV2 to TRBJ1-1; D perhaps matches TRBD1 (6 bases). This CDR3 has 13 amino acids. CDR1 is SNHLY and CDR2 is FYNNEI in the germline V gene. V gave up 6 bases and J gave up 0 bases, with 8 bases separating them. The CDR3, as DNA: TGTGCCAGCAGGGGACAATTGAACACTGAAGCTTTCTTT. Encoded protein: CASRGQLNTEAFF.

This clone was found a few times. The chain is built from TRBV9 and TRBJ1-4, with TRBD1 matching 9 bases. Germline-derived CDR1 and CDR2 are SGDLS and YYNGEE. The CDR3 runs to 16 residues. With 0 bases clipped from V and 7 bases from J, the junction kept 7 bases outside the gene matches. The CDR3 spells CASSVGSQTGGEKLFF. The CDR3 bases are TGTGCCAGCAGCGTAGGCTCCCAGACAGGGGGTGAAAAACTGTTTTTT.

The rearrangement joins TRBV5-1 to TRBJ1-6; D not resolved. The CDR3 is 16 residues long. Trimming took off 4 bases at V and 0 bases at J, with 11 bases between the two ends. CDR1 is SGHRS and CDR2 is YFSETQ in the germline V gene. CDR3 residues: CASSLGGSSYNSPLHF. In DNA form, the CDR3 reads TGCGCCAGCAGCCTGGGAGGGAGCTCCTATAATTCACCCCTCCACTTT.

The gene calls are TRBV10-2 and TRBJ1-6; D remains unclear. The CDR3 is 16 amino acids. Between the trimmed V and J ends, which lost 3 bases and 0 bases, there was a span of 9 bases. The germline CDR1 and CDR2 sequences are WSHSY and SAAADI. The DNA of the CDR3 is TGCGCCAGCAGTGACGGAGAGAGCTCCTATAATTCACCCCTCCACTTT. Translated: CASSDGESSYNSPLHF.

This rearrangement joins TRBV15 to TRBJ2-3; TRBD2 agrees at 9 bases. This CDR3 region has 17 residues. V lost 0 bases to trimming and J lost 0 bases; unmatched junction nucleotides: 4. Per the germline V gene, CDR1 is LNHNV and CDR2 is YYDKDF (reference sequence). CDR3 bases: TGTGCCACCAGCAGAGAACTAGCGGGTACTAGCACAGATACGCAGTATTTT. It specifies CATSRELAGTSTDTQYF. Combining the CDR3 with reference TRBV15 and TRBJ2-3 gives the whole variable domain DAMVIQNPRYQVTQFGKPVTLSCSQTLNHNVMYWYQQKSSQAPKLLFHYYDKDFNNEADTPDNFQSRRPNTSFCFLDIRSPGLGDTAMYLCATSRELAGTSTDTQYFGPGTRLTVL.

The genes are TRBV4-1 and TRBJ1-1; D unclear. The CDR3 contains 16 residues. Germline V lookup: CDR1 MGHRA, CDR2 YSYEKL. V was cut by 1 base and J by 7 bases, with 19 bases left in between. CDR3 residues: CASSQVGYTGGIEAFF. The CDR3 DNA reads TGCGCCAGCAGCCAAGTGGGGTACACCGGAGGTATTGAAGCTTTCTTT.

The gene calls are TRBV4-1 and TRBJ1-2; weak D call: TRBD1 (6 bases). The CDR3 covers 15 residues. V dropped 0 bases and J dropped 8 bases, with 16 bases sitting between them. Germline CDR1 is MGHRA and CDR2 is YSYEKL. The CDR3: CASSQDSQGRGGYTF. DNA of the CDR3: TGCGCCAGCAGCCAAGATTCGCAGGGGAGAGGGGGCTACACCTTC.

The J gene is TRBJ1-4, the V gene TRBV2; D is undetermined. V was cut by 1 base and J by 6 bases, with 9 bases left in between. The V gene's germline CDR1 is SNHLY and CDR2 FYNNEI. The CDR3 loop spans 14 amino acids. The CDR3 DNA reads TGTGCCAGCAGTGAAGATGACACGTATGAAAAACTGTTTTTT. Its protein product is CASSEDDTYEKLFF.

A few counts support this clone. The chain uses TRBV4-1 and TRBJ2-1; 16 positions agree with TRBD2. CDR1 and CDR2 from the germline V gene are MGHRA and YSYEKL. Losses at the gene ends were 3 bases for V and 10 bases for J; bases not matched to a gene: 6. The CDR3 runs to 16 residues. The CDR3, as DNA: TGCGCCAGCAGCCAGGCCGGGACTAGCGGGGGGGTAGAGCAGTTCTTC. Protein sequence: CASSQAGTSGGVEQFF.

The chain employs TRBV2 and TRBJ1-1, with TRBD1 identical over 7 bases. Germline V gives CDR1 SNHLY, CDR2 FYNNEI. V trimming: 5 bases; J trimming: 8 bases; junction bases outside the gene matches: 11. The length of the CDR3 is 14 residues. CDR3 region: CASSPDRARLEAFF. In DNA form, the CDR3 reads TGTGCCAGCAGTCCTGACAGGGCGAGATTGGAAGCTTTCTTT.

The CDR3 protein is CSASGVLGRGTDTQYF. Written as DNA, the CDR3 is TGCAGTGCTAGTGGGGTTCTAGGGAGGGGCACAGATACGCAGTATTTT. The chain carries TRBV20-1 and TRBJ2-3; 7 nucleotides agree with TRBD2. Germline CDR1 DFQATT, CDR2 SNEGSKA (reference sequence). CDR3 size: 16 residues. The V segment lost 3 bases and the J segment 1 base; nucleotides outside the gene matches: 10.

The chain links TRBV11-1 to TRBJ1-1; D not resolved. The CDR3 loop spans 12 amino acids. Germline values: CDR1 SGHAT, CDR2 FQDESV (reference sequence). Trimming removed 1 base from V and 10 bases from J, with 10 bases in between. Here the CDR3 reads CASSLGGRRAFF. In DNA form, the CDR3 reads TGTGCCAGCAGCTTAGGAGGGAGGCGAGCTTTCTTT. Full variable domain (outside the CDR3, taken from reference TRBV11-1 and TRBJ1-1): EAEVAQSPRYKITEKSQAVAFWCDPISGHATLYWYRQILGQGPELLVQFQDESVVDDSQLPKDRFSAERLKGVDSTLKIQPAELGDSAMYLCASSLGGRRAFFGQGTRLTVV.

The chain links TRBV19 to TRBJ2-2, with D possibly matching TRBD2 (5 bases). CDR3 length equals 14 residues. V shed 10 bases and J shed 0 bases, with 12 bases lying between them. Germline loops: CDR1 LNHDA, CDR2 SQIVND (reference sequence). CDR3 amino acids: CATPGGSNTGELFF. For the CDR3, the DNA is TGTGCCACCCCAGGAGGATCGAACACCGGGGAGCTGTTTTTT.

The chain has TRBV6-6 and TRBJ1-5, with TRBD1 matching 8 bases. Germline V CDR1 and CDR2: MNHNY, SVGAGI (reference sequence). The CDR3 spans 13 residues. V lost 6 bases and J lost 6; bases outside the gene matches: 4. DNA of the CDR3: TGTGCCAGCAGGGACAGGGTATTTCAGCCCCAGCATTTT. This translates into CASRDRVFQPQHF.

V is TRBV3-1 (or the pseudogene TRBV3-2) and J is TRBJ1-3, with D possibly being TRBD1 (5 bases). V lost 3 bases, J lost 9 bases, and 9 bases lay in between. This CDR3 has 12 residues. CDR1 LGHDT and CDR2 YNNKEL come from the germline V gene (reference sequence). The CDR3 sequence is CASSQGGGTIYF. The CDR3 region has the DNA TGTGCCAGCAGCCAGGGGGGGGGCACCATATATTTT.

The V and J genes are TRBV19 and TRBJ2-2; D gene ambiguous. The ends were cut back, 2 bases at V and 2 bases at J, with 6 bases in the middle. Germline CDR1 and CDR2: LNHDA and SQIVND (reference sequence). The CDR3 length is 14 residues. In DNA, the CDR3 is TGTGCCAGTAGTATATACTTAAACACCGGGGAGCTGTTTTTT. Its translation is CASSIYLNTGELFF.